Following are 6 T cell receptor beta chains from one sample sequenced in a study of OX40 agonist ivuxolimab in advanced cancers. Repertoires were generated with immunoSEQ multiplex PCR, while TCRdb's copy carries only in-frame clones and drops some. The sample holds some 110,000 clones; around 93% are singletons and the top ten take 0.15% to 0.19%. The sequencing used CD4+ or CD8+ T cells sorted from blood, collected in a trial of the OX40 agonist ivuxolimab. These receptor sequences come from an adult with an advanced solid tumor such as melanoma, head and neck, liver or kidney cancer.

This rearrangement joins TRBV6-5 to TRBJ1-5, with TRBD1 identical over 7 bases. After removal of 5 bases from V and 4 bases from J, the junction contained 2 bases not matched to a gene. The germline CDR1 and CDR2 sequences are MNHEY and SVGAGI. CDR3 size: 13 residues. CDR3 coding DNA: TGTGCCAGCAGTGAGACAGGGAATCAGCCCCAGCATTTT. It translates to CASSETGNQPQHF.

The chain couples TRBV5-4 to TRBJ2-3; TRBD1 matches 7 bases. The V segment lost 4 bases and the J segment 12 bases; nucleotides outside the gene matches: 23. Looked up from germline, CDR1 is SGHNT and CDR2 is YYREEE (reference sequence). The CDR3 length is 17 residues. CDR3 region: CASSRPGQPSADTLQYF. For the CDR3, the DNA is TGTGCCAGCAGCCGCCCGGGACAGCCTTCTGCAGATACGCTCCAGTATTTT. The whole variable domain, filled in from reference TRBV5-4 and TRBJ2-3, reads ETGVTQSPTHLIKTRGQQVTLRCSSQSGHNTVSWYQQALGQGPQFIFQYYREEENGRGNFPPRFSGLQFPNYSSELNVNALELDDSALYLCASSRPGQPSADTLQYFGPGTRLTVL.

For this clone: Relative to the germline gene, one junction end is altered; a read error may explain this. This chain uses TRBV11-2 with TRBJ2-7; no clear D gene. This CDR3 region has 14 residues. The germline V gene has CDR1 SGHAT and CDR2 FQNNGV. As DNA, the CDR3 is TGTGCCGGCAGCTCGGGCCTAAGGGCCCACGAGCAGTACTTC. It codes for CAGSSGLRAHEQYF.

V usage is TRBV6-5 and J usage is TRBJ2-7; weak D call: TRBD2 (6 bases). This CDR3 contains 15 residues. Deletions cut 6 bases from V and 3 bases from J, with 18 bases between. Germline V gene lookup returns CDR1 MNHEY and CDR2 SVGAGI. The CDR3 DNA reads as TGTGCCAGCAGCCCTCCGAGGACTACGATCTACGAGCAGTACTTC. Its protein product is CASSPPRTTIYEQYF.

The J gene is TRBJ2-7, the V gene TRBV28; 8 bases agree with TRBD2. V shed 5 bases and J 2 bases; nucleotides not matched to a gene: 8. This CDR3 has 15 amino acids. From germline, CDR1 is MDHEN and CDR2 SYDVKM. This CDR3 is CASSPSSGLPYEQYF. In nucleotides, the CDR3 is TGTGCCAGCAGTCCCTCTAGCGGGCTGCCCTACGAGCAGTACTTC.

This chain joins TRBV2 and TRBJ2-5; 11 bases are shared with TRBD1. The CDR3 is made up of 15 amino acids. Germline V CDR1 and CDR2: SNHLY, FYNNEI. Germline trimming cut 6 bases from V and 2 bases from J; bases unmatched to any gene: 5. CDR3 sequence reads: CASRRDRGDQETQYF. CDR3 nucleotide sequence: TGTGCCAGCAGACGGGACAGGGGGGATCAAGAGACCCAGTACTTC.